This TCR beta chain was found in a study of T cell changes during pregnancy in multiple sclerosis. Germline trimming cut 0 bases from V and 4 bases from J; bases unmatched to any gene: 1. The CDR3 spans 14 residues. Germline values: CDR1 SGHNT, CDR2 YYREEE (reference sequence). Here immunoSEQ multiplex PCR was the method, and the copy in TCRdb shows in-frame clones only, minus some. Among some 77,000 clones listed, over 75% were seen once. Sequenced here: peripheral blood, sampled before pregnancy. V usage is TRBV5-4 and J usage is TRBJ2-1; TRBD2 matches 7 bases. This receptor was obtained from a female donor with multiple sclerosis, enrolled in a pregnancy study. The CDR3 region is CASSLGLAYNEQFF. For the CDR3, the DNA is TGTGCCAGCAGCTTGGGACTAGCTTACAATGAGCAGTTCTTC.